This is a list of T cell receptor beta chains from one sample in a study of blood T cell repertoires in COVID-19. Data came from immunoSEQ multiplex PCR; TCRdb stores just in-frame clones and leaves some out. This sample has around 130,000 clones, with just over 75% found just once. Input material: peripheral blood. Source of these receptors: a human donor in a cohort sampled during active COVID-19. Each CDR3 is given with its conserved first and last residue. The D gene is left open where the match is weak. Rows give clone size only sometimes, using once, few, many, or a class for an expanded clone.

v_gene: TRBV19
j_gene: TRBJ1-5
d_gene: .
abundance: .
len: 15
CDR3aa: CASSMARVGNQPQHF
CDR3nt: TGTGCCAGTAGTATGGCCAGGGTAGGCAATCAGCCCCAGCATTTT

v_gene: TRBV9
j_gene: TRBJ2-3
d_gene: TRBD2
abundance: .
len: 16
CDR3aa: CASSALVAGGSDTQYF
CDR3nt: TGTGCCAGCAGCGCCTTGGTAGCGGGGGGCTCGGATACGCAGTATTTT

v_gene: TRBV3-1/TRBV3-2
j_gene: TRBJ2-1
d_gene: TRBD1
abundance: .
len: 19
CDR3aa: CASSQPGQGRRVPQGVQFF
CDR3nt: TGTGCCAGCAGCCAGCCGGGACAGGGGAGGCGAGTACCCCAGGGGGTGCAGTTCTTC

v_gene: TRBV11-3
j_gene: TRBJ2-7
d_gene: .
abundance: .
len: 13
CDR3aa: CASSPTESYEQYF
CDR3nt: TGTGCCAGCAGCCCTACAGAATCCTACGAGCAGTACTTC

v_gene: TRBV29-1
j_gene: TRBJ1-3
d_gene: TRBD1
abundance: .
len: 14
CDR3aa: CSVTGTGGGNTIYF
CDR3nt: TGCAGCGTTACCGGGACAGGGGGCGGAAACACCATATATTTT

v_gene: TRBV6-5
j_gene: TRBJ1-5
d_gene: .
abundance: .
len: 14
CDR3aa: CASRDSLLTQPQHF
CDR3nt: TGTGCCAGCAGGGACAGTCTCTTAACTCAGCCCCAGCATTTT

v_gene: TRBV19
j_gene: TRBJ1-4
d_gene: .
abundance: few
len: 15
CDR3aa: CASSIRQDGGEKLFF
CDR3nt: TGTGCCAGTAGTATACGACAGGACGGAGGTGAAAAACTGTTTTTT

v_gene: TRBV2
j_gene: TRBJ1-5
d_gene: TRBD1
abundance: .
len: 16
CDR3aa: CASSQDRPASNQPQHF
CDR3nt: TGTGCCAGCAGTCAGGACAGGCCAGCTAGCAATCAGCCCCAGCATTTT

v_gene: TRBV5-1
j_gene: TRBJ1-1
d_gene: TRBD1
abundance: .
len: 14
CDR3aa: CASTLDRGKTEAFF
CDR3nt: TGCGCCAGCACCTTGGACAGGGGAAAAACTGAAGCTTTCTTT

v_gene: TRBV28
j_gene: TRBJ2-1
d_gene: TRBD2
abundance: .
len: 15
CDR3aa: CASSRTSGSYNEQFF
CDR3nt: TGTGCCAGCAGTAGGACTAGCGGGTCCTACAATGAGCAGTTCTTC

v_gene: TRBV3-1/TRBV3-2
j_gene: TRBJ1-1
d_gene: .
abundance: .
len: 12
CDR3aa: CASSQDFKRPFF
CDR3nt: TGTGCCAGCAGCCAAGATTTCAAGCGACCTTTCTTT

v_gene: TRBV3-1/TRBV3-2
j_gene: TRBJ2-1
d_gene: TRBD2
abundance: .
len: 19
CDR3aa: CASSQPGTSGGAGRNEQFF
CDR3nt: TGTGCCAGCAGCCAACCTGGGACTAGCGGGGGGGCCGGACGTAATGAGCAGTTCTTC

v_gene: TRBV6-5
j_gene: TRBJ1-6
d_gene: .
abundance: .
len: 13
CDR3aa: CASMTGRDSPLHF
CDR3nt: TGTGCCAGCATGACGGGCAGGGATTCACCCCTCCACTTT

v_gene: TRBV7-9
j_gene: TRBJ1-1
d_gene: .
abundance: .
len: 15
CDR3aa: CASSFGADFNTEAFF
CDR3nt: TGTGCCAGCAGCTTTGGGGCAGATTTCAACACTGAAGCTTTCTTT

v_gene: TRBV10-3
j_gene: TRBJ1-2
d_gene: TRBD1
abundance: .
len: 15
CDR3aa: CAISDSDREYYGYTF
CDR3nt: TGTGCCATCAGTGACTCGGACAGGGAGTACTATGGCTACACCTTC

v_gene: TRBV29-1
j_gene: TRBJ1-3
d_gene: .
abundance: few
len: 13
CDR3aa: CSVRGGSGNTIYF
CDR3nt: TGCAGCGTTCGGGGGGGTTCCGGAAACACCATATATTTT

v_gene: TRBV10-3
j_gene: TRBJ1-2
d_gene: .
abundance: once
len: 13
CDR3aa: CAIGEDTVYGYTF
CDR3nt: TGTGCCATCGGAGAGGACACGGTCTATGGCTACACCTTC

v_gene: TRBV24-1
j_gene: TRBJ2-5
d_gene: .
abundance: .
len: 15
CDR3aa: CATSDSRTVQETQYF
CDR3nt: TGTGCCACCAGTGATTCACGGACAGTCCAAGAGACCCAGTACTTC

v_gene: TRBV19
j_gene: TRBJ2-6
d_gene: .
abundance: once
len: 14
CDR3aa: CASSTVMWANVLTF
CDR3nt: TGTGCCAGTAGTACCGTAATGTGGGCCAACGTCCTGACTTTC

v_gene: TRBV6-5
j_gene: TRBJ1-2
d_gene: TRBD1
abundance: .
len: 15
CDR3aa: CASSYRGQGAEGYTF
CDR3nt: TGTGCCAGCAGTTACCGGGGACAGGGGGCGGAGGGCTACACCTTC

v_gene: TRBV5-1
j_gene: TRBJ1-1
d_gene: .
abundance: .
len: 14
CDR3aa: CASSPFRGNTEAFF
CDR3nt: TGCGCCAGCAGTCCGTTTAGGGGGAACACTGAAGCTTTCTTT

v_gene: TRBV5-6
j_gene: TRBJ2-4
d_gene: .
abundance: .
len: 14
CDR3aa: CASSFLSPPGIQYF
CDR3nt: TGTGCCAGCAGCTTCCTTTCTCCCCCGGGCATTCAGTACTTC

v_gene: TRBV19
j_gene: TRBJ1-4
d_gene: .
abundance: .
len: 13
CDR3aa: CASSIRRDEKLFF
CDR3nt: TGTGCCAGTAGTATTCGCAGGGATGAAAAACTGTTTTTT

v_gene: TRBV7-3
j_gene: TRBJ2-3
d_gene: .
abundance: once
len: 13
CDR3aa: CASSSGHPDTQYF
CDR3nt: TGTGCCAGCAGCTCGGGACACCCAGATACGCAGTATTTT

v_gene: TRBV19
j_gene: TRBJ2-1
d_gene: TRBD1
abundance: .
len: 16
CDR3aa: CASSIGAGQGNNEQFF
CDR3nt: TGTGCCAGTAGTATTGGGGCGGGACAGGGTAACAATGAGCAGTTCTTC

v_gene: TRBV12-5
j_gene: TRBJ2-1
d_gene: TRBD2
abundance: .
len: 15
CDR3aa: CASGNSGGAYNEQFF
CDR3nt: TGTGCTAGTGGTAATAGCGGGGGGGCCTACAATGAGCAGTTCTTC

v_gene: TRBV30
j_gene: TRBJ2-1
d_gene: TRBD2
abundance: .
len: 15
CDR3aa: CAWSDGSGGYNEQFF
CDR3nt: TGTGCCTGGAGTGACGGGAGCGGGGGGTACAATGAGCAGTTCTTC

v_gene: TRBV3-1/TRBV3-2
j_gene: TRBJ2-2
d_gene: TRBD1
abundance: .
len: 16
CDR3aa: CASSPLGQGKTGELFF
CDR3nt: TGTGCCAGCAGCCCCTTAGGACAGGGGAAGACCGGGGAGCTGTTTTTT

v_gene: TRBV12-3/TRBV12-4
j_gene: TRBJ1-6
d_gene: .
abundance: .
len: 12
CDR3aa: CASTREGVTLHF
CDR3nt: TGTGCCAGCACCAGGGAGGGAGTCACCCTCCACTTT

v_gene: TRBV19
j_gene: TRBJ1-6
d_gene: .
abundance: .
len: 14
CDR3aa: CASSMGQYNSPLHF
CDR3nt: TGTGCCAGTAGTATGGGGCAGTATAATTCACCCCTCCACTTT

v_gene: TRBV19
j_gene: TRBJ2-1
d_gene: TRBD2
abundance: few
len: 17
CDR3aa: CASSISKGRGSYNEQFF
CDR3nt: TGTGCCAGTAGTATATCAAAAGGGAGGGGATCCTACAATGAGCAGTTCTTC

v_gene: TRBV19
j_gene: TRBJ1-2
d_gene: .
abundance: .
len: 16
CDR3aa: CASTTDHGDFNYGYTF
CDR3nt: TGTGCCAGTACCACCGACCATGGTGACTTCAACTATGGCTACACCTTC

v_gene: TRBV30
j_gene: TRBJ1-2
d_gene: .
abundance: .
len: 14
CDR3aa: CAWRARGDGYGYTF
CDR3nt: TGTGCCTGGAGGGCGCGGGGGGACGGCTATGGCTACACCTTC

v_gene: TRBV3-1/TRBV3-2
j_gene: TRBJ2-1
d_gene: .
abundance: .
len: 15
CDR3aa: CASRPGHLSYNEQFF
CDR3nt: TGTGCCAGCAGACCGGGACACTTATCCTACAATGAGCAGTTCTTC

v_gene: TRBV3-1/TRBV3-2
j_gene: TRBJ2-1
d_gene: .
abundance: .
len: 15
CDR3aa: CASSVRRSSYNEQFF
CDR3nt: TGTGCCAGCAGCGTCCGCCGGAGCTCCTACAATGAGCAGTTCTTC